The rows below give T cell receptor beta chains drawn from one sample of a study of siplizumab effects on memory and regulatory T cells. Clones were read by immunoSEQ multiplex PCR, and TCRdb kept only the in-frame ones, dropping some. This sample has 45,000 to 60,000 clones; about 90% occur once, and the top ten carry 0.35%. Material for sequencing was naive CD8+ T cells sorted from blood. The receptor source for this set is a human donor in good health. The CDR3 runs from the conserved cysteine through the conserved F or W. Fields, in order: clone size, V gene, J gene, D gene, CDR3 DNA, CDR3 protein. The D gene is left open where the match is weak. Size is stated for part of the rows, as once, few or many counts, or as a class when the clone is expanded.

NA	TRBV11-2	TRBJ2-7	NA	TGTGCCAGCAGCTTAGATCATCCCGAGCAGTACTTC	CASSLDHPEQYF
medium-sized	TRBV5-8	TRBJ2-7	NA	TGTGCCAGCAGCTTGTTCCCGGGACATATCTACGAGCAGTACTTC	CASSLFPGHIYEQYF
NA	TRBV23-1	TRBJ2-7	NA	TGCGCCAGCAGACAAACCGGGCGACACTACGAGCAGTACTTC	CASRQTGRHYEQYF
few	TRBV7-9	TRBJ1-4	TRBD1	TGTGCCAGCAGCCACCCTGGGAGGGGGCCCAGTGAAAAACTGTTTTTT	CASSHPGRGPSEKLFF
NA	TRBV6-6	TRBJ2-7	NA	TGTGCCCACGCATGGGCAGGGGACAACGAGCAGTACTTC	CAHAWAGDNEQYF
NA	TRBV11-2	TRBJ1-1	NA	TGTGCCAGCAGCTTATTTCGGGCCCCACGTCCCACTGAAGCTTTCTTT	CASSLFRAPRPTEAFF
few	TRBV9	TRBJ1-5	NA	TGTGCCAGCAGCCACCTCCCCCATCAGCCCCAGCATTTT	CASSHLPHQPQHF
NA	TRBV9	TRBJ2-7	NA	TGTGCCAGCAGCCCGTGGGGTTCGGGGGAGCAGTACTTC	CASSPWGSGEQYF
NA	TRBV27	TRBJ2-3	NA	TGTGCCAGCGCTGAGGGATGGGGCACAGATACGCAGTATTTT	CASAEGWGTDTQYF
NA	TRBV7-2	TRBJ1-1	TRBD1	TGTGCCAGCAGCTTCCCAGGGGGCTTCACTGAAGCTTTCTTT	CASSFPGGFTEAFF
NA	TRBV5-1	TRBJ2-7	NA	TGCGCCAGCAGACCCGTAGCTGACTACGAGCAGTACTTC	CASRPVADYEQYF
NA	TRBV5-8	TRBJ1-6	NA	TGTGCCAGCAGCAAGGACTGGAGCTCCTATAATTCACCCCTCCACTTT	CASSKDWSSYNSPLHF
NA	TRBV19	TRBJ1-1	NA	TGTGCCAGTAATATCGGGGGGATAGAAGCTTTCTTT	CASNIGGIEAFF
NA	TRBV28	TRBJ2-3	TRBD2	TGTGCCAGCAGTTTATCCCTAGCGGACACAGATACGCAGTATTTT	CASSLSLADTDTQYF
NA	TRBV4-1	TRBJ2-2	NA	TGCGCCAGCAGCCCTGGTGTACAGAACACCGGGGAGCTGTTTTTT	CASSPGVQNTGELFF
once	TRBV19	TRBJ1-2	NA	TGTGCCAGCCAGGACAGCTATGGCTACACCTTC	CASQDSYGYTF
NA	TRBV6-1	TRBJ2-7	NA	TGTGCCAGCAGTGAAGAAATGTACATTAGTTACGAGCAGTACTTC	CASSEEMYISYEQYF
NA	TRBV7-7	TRBJ2-7	TRBD1	TGTGCCAGCAGCTTAGGACAGGGGAGCTCCTACGAGCAGTACTTC	CASSLGQGSSYEQYF
NA	TRBV30	TRBJ1-1	NA	TGTGCCCATCGCTCCAAACCATGGTCTGTTTCCGAGGCTGAAGCTTTCTTT	CAHRSKPWSVSEAEAFF
NA	TRBV18	TRBJ2-4	TRBD1	TGTGCCAGCTCACCCTTACAGGGGATCCAAAACATTCAGTACTTC	CASSPLQGIQNIQYF
NA	TRBV7-9	TRBJ2-1	TRBD2	TGTGCCAGCAGCTTAATCGTCCGTCCTAGCGGGACAAATTACAATGAGCAGTTCTTC	CASSLIVRPSGTNYNEQFF
NA	TRBV7-2	TRBJ2-7	TRBD2	TGTGCCAGCAGCCCAAGTACGGGAGGCTACGAGCAGTACTTC	CASSPSTGGYEQYF
NA	TRBV5-1	TRBJ2-5	NA	TGCGCCAGCAGCTCGGGTTTAGGGGCGCGGAAGACCCAGTACTTC	CASSSGLGARKTQYF
NA	TRBV5-1	TRBJ2-2	NA	TGCGCCAGCAGTTTTCGCTCCGGGGAGCTGTTTTTT	CASSFRSGELFF
NA	TRBV7-9	TRBJ1-1	TRBD1	TGTGCCAGCAGCTTAACAGGGGGCGCTTTGGGCACTGAAGCTTTCTTT	CASSLTGGALGTEAFF
NA	TRBV7-8	TRBJ1-2	TRBD1	TGTGCCAGCAGCCACCCGGGACAGTCCTATGGCTACACCTTC	CASSHPGQSYGYTF
NA	TRBV9	TRBJ1-1	NA	TGTGCCAGCAGCTCCTTTGGCGGGAGGGGAACTGAAGCTTTCTTT	CASSSFGGRGTEAFF
few	TRBV19	TRBJ2-7	NA	TGTGCCACCGCACCTGGGACAACCTACGAGCAGTACTTC	CATAPGTTYEQYF
NA	TRBV7-5	TRBJ2-1	NA	TGTGCCAGAAGCTCCTTCGACAGGGGGCTGGATGAGCAGTTCTTC	CARSSFDRGLDEQFF
once	TRBV19	TRBJ1-6	TRBD1	TGTGCCAGTAGTCATGGGACAGATAATTCACCCCTCCACTTT	CASSHGTDNSPLHF
NA	TRBV13	TRBJ2-5	TRBD2	TGTGCCAGCAGCTTATATCGACTAGCAGAGACCCAGTACTTC	CASSLYRLAETQYF
once	TRBV7-7	TRBJ2-7	NA	TGTGCTAGCAGCTTAGAGGCAGGGGACGAGCAGTACTTC	CASSLEAGDEQYF
NA	TRBV7-8	TRBJ1-2	TRBD1	TGTGCCAGCAGCGGACAGGGGGTTCATGGCTACACCTTC	CASSGQGVHGYTF
NA	TRBV19	TRBJ1-2	NA	TGTGCCAGTAGTATGGCCCTTGCCCTCTATGGCTACACCTTC	CASSMALALYGYTF
NA	TRBV2	TRBJ2-7	TRBD1	TGTGCCAGCAGTTACAGGGGCACCTCCTACGAGCAGTACTTC	CASSYRGTSYEQYF
NA	TRBV5-4	TRBJ2-5	NA	TGTGCCAGCAGCTATTGGGGGGAGCAAGAGACCCAGTACTTC	CASSYWGEQETQYF
NA	TRBV5-6	TRBJ1-5	TRBD1	TGTGCCAGCAGCCGCGGGACAGTTAATCAGCCCCAGCATTTT	CASSRGTVNQPQHF